The 32 T cell receptor beta chains presented below share a single source sample, sequenced in a study of OX40 agonist ivuxolimab in advanced cancers. Clones were sequenced by immunoSEQ multiplex PCR, and TCRdb holds only the in-frame ones, with some missing. The sample yields 60,000 or so clones, around 90% seen once. The starting material was CD4+ or CD8+ T cells sorted from blood, obtained in a trial of the OX40 agonist ivuxolimab. These receptors were taken from an adult with an advanced solid tumor such as melanoma, head and neck, liver or kidney cancer.

This rearrangement joins TRBV30 to TRBJ2-7; TRBD2 matches 7 bases. CDR1 GTSNPN and CDR2 SVGIG come from the germline V gene (reference sequence). V lost 0 bases and J lost 3; bases outside the gene matches: 14. The CDR3 runs 17 residues. DNA of the CDR3: TGTGCCTGGAGTGTACTATATGGGGAGCGGGGAAACTACGAGCAGTACTTC. It codes for CAWSVLYGERGNYEQYF. The complete variable domain, with remaining parts taken from reference TRBV30 and TRBJ2-7, reads SQTIHQWPATLVQPVGSPLSLECTVEGTSNPNLYWYRQAAGRGLQLLFYSVGIGQISSEVPQNLSASRPQDRQFILSSKKLLLSDSGFYLCAWSVLYGERGNYEQYFGPGTRLTVT.

This chain links TRBV6-5 with TRBJ1-1; D unresolved. Germline-derived CDR1 and CDR2 are MNHEY and SVGAGI. CDR3 size: 14 residues. The ends were cut back, 6 bases at V and 5 bases at J, with 16 bases in the middle. This chain's CDR3 is CASSVGYAATEAFF. DNA of the CDR3: TGTGCCAGCAGCGTCGGATATGCGGCAACTGAAGCTTTCTTT.

The rearrangement links TRBV11-1 to TRBJ2-3; the D is unclear. The CDR3 length is 14 residues. Germline V gene sequence: CDR1 SGHAT, CDR2 FQDESV (reference sequence). Trimming removed 2 bases from V and 7 bases from J, with 13 bases in between. The CDR3 region has the DNA TGTGCCAGCAGCTTAAACCCCGAAGCGTATACGCAGTATTTT. Protein sequence: CASSLNPEAYTQYF.

The gene calls are TRBV27 and TRBJ2-1; 7 positions match TRBD1. Germline-derived CDR1 and CDR2 are MNHEY and SMNVEV (reference sequence). The trim removed 5 bases at V and 2 bases at J, leaving 21 bases unmatched. This CDR3 region has 20 residues. CDR3 DNA: TGTGCCAGCAGTCCCCCTCGACAGGGTATCCGGCAGGGGCCCTACAATGAGCAGTTCTTC. Amino acid sequence: CASSPPRQGIRQGPYNEQFF.

This sequence joins TRBV11-2 and TRBJ1-1; D perhaps matches TRBD1 (5 bases). V shed 3 bases and J shed 1 base, with 18 bases lying between them. CDR1 is SGHAT, CDR2 FQNNGV, per germline. The CDR3 covers 17 residues. CDR3 coding DNA: TGTGCCAGCAGCTTGGCCAACACCGGGACGCGGAACACTGAAGCTTTCTTT. It encodes CASSLANTGTRNTEAFF.

The chain joins TRBV19 to TRBJ1-5; 8 bases fit TRBD1. The CDR3 runs to 16 residues. With V trimmed by 5 bases and J by 1 base, 7 bases remained unmatched. Germline V gene lookup returns CDR1 LNHDA and CDR2 SQIVND (reference sequence). The CDR3 reads CASSPRQGNSNQPQHF. In DNA, the CDR3 is TGTGCCAGTAGTCCTCGACAGGGGAACAGCAATCAGCCCCAGCATTTT.

This rearrangement joins TRBV11-2 to TRBJ2-7; 13 bases align to TRBD2. Germline CDR1 is SGHAT and CDR2 is FQNNGV. CDR3 length: 15 residues. V dropped 4 bases and J dropped 7; count of bases not matched to a gene: 7. CDR3 sequence: CASSSWTSGSGEQYF. CDR3 sequence (DNA): TGTGCCAGCAGCTCATGGACTAGCGGGAGCGGAGAGCAGTACTTC.

CDR3 protein: CASSGTSGAYEQYF. CDR3 DNA sequence: TGTGCCAGCAGCGGGACTAGCGGGGCCTACGAGCAGTACTTC. The J gene is TRBJ2-7, the V gene TRBV7-3; 13 nucleotides align to TRBD2. Germline V lookup: CDR1 SGHTA, CDR2 FQGTGA. The CDR3 contains 14 residues. Trimming cost V 5 bases and J 2 bases; bases outside gene matches: 0.

This clone was counted once. The CDR3 loop is CASSEVQMIAKQYF. The DNA for the CDR3 is TGTGCCAGCAGTGAAGTACAGATGATAGCAAAGCAGTACTTC. This rearrangement joins TRBV6-1 to TRBJ2-7; no reliable D call. This CDR3 comprises 14 residues. The V gene's germline CDR1 is MNHNS and CDR2 SASEGT. Trimming took 1 base from V and 8 from J, leaving 15 bases between them.

The rearrangement joins TRBV19 to TRBJ1-2; maybe TRBD1 (5 bases). The CDR3 sequence is 12 residues long. The germline CDR1 and CDR2 sequences are LNHDA and SQIVND (reference sequence). Trimming removed 2 bases at V and 7 bases at J, with 8 bases between. This CDR3 reads CASSIFGAGYTF. The CDR3 DNA follows: TGTGCCAGTAGTATATTCGGGGCTGGCTACACCTTC. Looking up the rest from reference TRBV19 and TRBJ1-2 gives the full variable domain: DGGITQSPKYLFRKEGQNVTLSCEQNLNHDAMYWYRQDPGQGLRLIYYSQIVNDFQKGDIAEGYSVSREKKESFPLTVTSAQKNPTAFYLCASSIFGAGYTFGSGTRLTVV.

This chain links TRBV11-2 with TRBJ2-3; no clear D. The CDR3 extends over 14 amino acids. Trimming removed 1 base at V and 0 bases at J, with 5 bases between. The V gene's germline CDR1 is SGHAT and CDR2 FQNNGV. The CDR3: CASSLAGSTDTQYF. CDR3 bases: TGTGCCAGCAGCTTAGCGGGTAGCACAGATACGCAGTATTTT.

This chain connects TRBV7-6 to TRBJ2-1; possibly TRBD2 for D (5 bases). Trimming removed 1 base at V and 1 base at J, with 14 bases between. CDR1 is SGHVS, CDR2 FNYEAQ, per germline. The CDR3 sequence is 17 residues long. CDR3 protein: CASSLEIGVGSYNEQFF. The CDR3 region has the DNA TGTGCCAGCAGCTTAGAGATCGGGGTAGGGTCCTACAATGAGCAGTTCTTC.

This chain links TRBV12-5 with TRBJ1-1; D possibly corresponds to TRBD1 (5 bases). The CDR3 has 14 amino acids. The V end lost 1 base, the J end lost 4 bases, and 10 bases lay between the germline ends. From germline, CDR1 is LGHNT and CDR2 FRNRAP. The DNA of the CDR3 is TGTGCTAGTGGTTTGGGAGAGGGGAGCACTGAAGCTTTCTTT. It encodes CASGLGEGSTEAFF.

This chain joins TRBV19 and TRBJ2-7; D is unclear. CDR1 LNHDA and CDR2 SQIVND come from the germline V gene (reference sequence). Trimming pared 2 bases from V and 0 bases from J, leaving 11 bases between. The CDR3 loop spans 15 amino acids. CDR3 region: CASSIQVQSSYEQYF. CDR3 DNA: TGTGCCAGTAGTATACAGGTACAGAGCTCCTACGAGCAGTACTTC.

The rearrangement links TRBV18 to TRBJ2-5, with 8 positions matching TRBD1. This CDR3 has 18 amino acids. Germline V CDR1 and CDR2: KGHSH, LQKENI. Trimming took 0 bases from V and 1 from J; bases not matched to a gene: 10. As DNA, the CDR3 is TGTGCCAGCTCACCACCGGGACAGGCCCAAGGGGGCCAAGAGACCCAGTACTTC. Amino acids: CASSPPGQAQGGQETQYF.

V and J are TRBV18 and TRBJ2-1; 8 bases agree with TRBD2. The CDR3 covers 16 residues. Germline loops: CDR1 KGHSH, CDR2 LQKENI. V lost 3 bases, J lost 2 bases, and 6 bases stayed unmatched. CDR3 protein: CASSPGAGVPYNEQFF. CDR3 sequence (DNA): TGTGCCAGCTCACCGGGAGCGGGAGTCCCCTACAATGAGCAGTTCTTC.

CDR3 in DNA: TGCAGCGTTGTGCTAGCGGGGCGCCCGGGTGGGGAGCTGTTTTTT. This translates into CSVVLAGRPGGELFF. The rearrangement joins TRBV29-1 to TRBJ2-2, with 9 bases aligning to TRBD2. The CDR3 consists of 15 residues. The germline V gene has CDR1 SQVTM and CDR2 ANQGSEA. V lost 4 bases, J lost 8 bases, and 11 bases stayed unmatched.

This CDR3 reads CASSPAGTGVAGELFF. CDR3 coding DNA: TGTGCCAGCAGTCCTGCCGGGACAGGCGTCGCCGGGGAGCTGTTTTTT. The chain is built from TRBV7-3 and TRBJ2-2; 8 positions match TRBD1. The germline gives CDR1 SGHTA, CDR2 FQGTGA. V lost 6 bases, J lost 6 bases, and 12 bases stayed unmatched. The CDR3 runs to 16 residues.

The rearrangement uses TRBV19 and TRBJ1-5; D may be TRBD1 (6 bases). Trimming stripped 3 bases from V and 2 bases from J, with 14 bases between. Germline V gene lookup returns CDR1 LNHDA and CDR2 SQIVND (reference sequence). CDR3 length: 16 residues. Here the CDR3 reads CASSIRGTKGNQPQHF. The CDR3 DNA reads TGTGCCAGTAGTATCCGGGGGACAAAGGGCAATCAGCCCCAGCATTTT.

The chain recombines TRBV6-6 with TRBJ1-1; 10 nucleotides match TRBD1. The CDR3 is made up of 14 amino acids. V gave up 5 bases and J gave up 4 bases; unmatched junction bases: 4. CDR1 is MNHNY, CDR2 SVGAGI, per germline (reference sequence). The CDR3 coding sequence is TGTGCCAGCAGTGTGAGGACAGGGGGCACTGAAGCTTTCTTT. Residues: CASSVRTGGTEAFF.

J is TRBJ2-7 and V is TRBV19, with 8 bases identical to TRBD1. The CDR3 has 15 amino acids. From germline, CDR1 is LNHDA and CDR2 SQIVND (reference sequence). J gave up 1 base and V 3 bases, and 5 bases lay outside the gene matches. The CDR3 bases are TGTGCCAGTAGTATCGGCAGGGGGCTGTCCTACGAGCAGTACTTC. Amino acid sequence: CASSIGRGLSYEQYF.

This chain connects TRBV5-1 to TRBJ2-7; weak D call: TRBD1 (6 bases). Germline values: CDR1 SGHRS, CDR2 YFSETQ. The V end was cut by 2 bases, the J end by 5 bases, with 8 bases between. CDR3 length: 12 amino acids. This CDR3 reads CASSFEGDEQYF. DNA for the CDR3: TGCGCCAGCAGCTTTGAGGGGGACGAGCAGTACTTC.

This chain links TRBV29-1 with TRBJ2-2, with TRBD2 matching 11 bases. The V gene end was trimmed by 4 bases and the J gene end by 6 bases; junction bases not matched to a gene: 7. Germline V CDR1 and CDR2: SQVTM, ANQGSEA. The CDR3 is 15 amino acids. The CDR3 is CSVAASGGLSGELFF. CDR3 coding DNA: TGCAGCGTTGCGGCTAGCGGGGGGCTTTCCGGGGAGCTGTTTTTT.

The chain couples TRBV7-8 to TRBJ1-2, with D perhaps TRBD1 (6 bases). The V end was cut by 5 bases, the J end by 3 bases, with 25 bases between. This CDR3 contains 18 residues. The germline V gene encodes CDR1 SGHVS and CDR2 FQNEAQ. The CDR3 sequence: CASSAYRALSSVDYGYTF. CDR3 DNA: TGTGCCAGCAGCGCCTACAGGGCACTCAGTTCGGTTGACTATGGCTACACCTTC. The full variable domain, rest sourced from reference TRBV7-8 and TRBJ1-2, is GAGVSQSPRYKVAKRGQDVALRCDPISGHVSLFWYQQALGQGPEFLTYFQNEAQLDKSGLPSDRFFAERPEGSVSTLKIQRTQQEDSAVYLCASSAYRALSSVDYGYTFGSGTRLTVV.

This chain joins TRBV29-1 and TRBJ2-2, with 12 bases matching TRBD2. The ends lost 4 bases at V and 7 bases at J; junction bases unmatched: 4. CDR3 length: 14 residues. CDR1 SQVTM and CDR2 ANQGSEA come from the germline V gene. CDR3 protein: CSVGLAGAGGELFF. In DNA form, the CDR3 reads TGCAGCGTTGGACTAGCGGGAGCGGGCGGGGAGCTGTTTTTT.

Details on this clone: One end of the junction is discordant with germline, which a read error may explain. The chain couples TRBV7-9 to TRBJ2-7, with a tentative D call TRBD1 (6 bases). This CDR3 spans 14 amino acids. Germline CDR1 reads SEHNR; CDR2 reads FQNEAQ (reference sequence). DNA for the CDR3: TGTGCCAGCAGCCCCAGACAGGCCTCCCACGAGCAGTACTTC. Residues: CASSPRQASHEQYF.

V is TRBV18 and J is TRBJ2-3; D might be TRBD1 (6 bases). Per germline, CDR1 KGHSH and CDR2 LQKENI. Trimming stripped 4 bases from V and 0 bases from J, with 11 bases between. This CDR3 has 15 amino acids. The CDR3: CASSLDRTSTDTQYF. As DNA, the CDR3 is TGTGCCAGCTCACTCGACAGGACCAGCACAGATACGCAGTATTTT.

The chain combines TRBV11-2 with TRBJ2-2; TRBD1 might be the D (6 bases). In germline, CDR1 is SGHAT, CDR2 FQNNGV. This CDR3 region has 19 residues. V lost 1 base, J lost 9 bases, and 27 bases lay in between. In DNA form, the CDR3 reads TGTGCCAGCAGCTTAGGGACAGAATTAACCGGGCGCCCGAGACGGGAGCTGTTTTTT. Its translation is CASSLGTELTGRPRRELFF.

CDR3 region: CASSESQVSPLHF. Written as DNA, the CDR3 is TGTGCCAGCAGTGAATCCCAGGTTTCACCCCTCCACTTT. This chain joins TRBV25-1 and TRBJ1-6; D is ambiguous. The CDR3 has 13 amino acids. CDR1 and CDR2 (germline): MGHDK, SYGVNS. The germline V and J ends were trimmed by 1 base and 9 bases, with 7 bases remaining between them. The full variable domain, rest sourced from reference TRBV25-1 and TRBJ1-6, is EADIYQTPRYLVIGTGKKITLECSQTMGHDKMYWYQQDPGMELHLIHYSYGVNSTEKGDLSSESTVSRIRTEHFPLTLESARPSHTSQYLCASSESQVSPLHFGNGTRLTVT.

V and J are TRBV6-6 and TRBJ2-7, with 7 bases identical to TRBD1. Trimming removed 6 bases from V and 0 bases from J; junction bases left unmatched: 8. The CDR3 spans 15 residues. CDR1 and CDR2 (germline): MNHNY, SVGAGI (reference sequence). The CDR3 sequence is CASSGRDSLSYEQYF. In DNA form, the CDR3 reads TGTGCCAGCAGCGGCCGGGACAGCCTCTCCTACGAGCAGTACTTC.

The chain's CDR3 is CASSLLGGSNTEAFF. CDR3 DNA: TGTGCCAGCAGCTTACTCGGGGGGTCGAACACTGAAGCTTTCTTT. The V and J genes are TRBV7-3 and TRBJ1-1; TRBD1 might be the D (5 bases). This CDR3 has 15 amino acids. The V gene's germline CDR1 is SGHTA and CDR2 FQGTGA. The ends were cut back, 2 bases at V and 1 base at J, with 11 bases in the middle.

The CDR3 loop is CATSRDRLLGAGELFF. The CDR3 DNA reads TGTGCCACCAGCAGAGATCGGCTGTTGGGGGCCGGGGAGCTGTTTTTT. The V call is TRBV15, the J call TRBJ2-2, with D perhaps TRBD1 or TRBD2 (5 bases each). CDR1 is LNHNV, CDR2 YYDKDF, per germline (reference sequence). Between the trimmed V and J ends, which lost 0 bases and 6 bases, there was a span of 14 bases. The CDR3 is made up of 16 amino acids.